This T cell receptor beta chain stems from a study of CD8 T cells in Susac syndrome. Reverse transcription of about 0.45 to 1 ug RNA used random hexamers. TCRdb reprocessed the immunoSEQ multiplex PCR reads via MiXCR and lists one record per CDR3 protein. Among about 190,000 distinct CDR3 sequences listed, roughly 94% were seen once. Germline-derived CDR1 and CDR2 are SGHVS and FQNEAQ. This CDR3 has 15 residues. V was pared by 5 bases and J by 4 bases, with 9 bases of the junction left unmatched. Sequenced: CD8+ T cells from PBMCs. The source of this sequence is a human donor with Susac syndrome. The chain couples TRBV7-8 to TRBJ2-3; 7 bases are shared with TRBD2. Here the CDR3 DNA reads TGTGCCAGCAGCCCCTGGGGGGGGTCTTCAGATACGCAGTATTTT. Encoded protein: CASSPWGGSSDTQYF.